This T cell receptor beta chain derives from a study of cytomegalovirus exposure and HLA in healthy donors. Findings of the study overall: In a later analysis, at a false discovery rate of 0.05, roughly 17,000 TCR beta sequences were associated with HLA alleles. The HLA-A and HLA-B alleles of most subjects were reportedly predicted accurately from TCR beta sequences. According to a later analysis, most TCR beta chains associated with CMV appeared HLA-restricted. High specificity and sensitivity for cytomegalovirus status were reported for the classifier.

Per germline, CDR1 MNHEY and CDR2 SVGAGI. Trimming pared 0 bases from V and 5 bases from J, leaving 10 bases between. The CDR3 runs 14 residues. 60 Vbeta and 13 Jbeta primers were used in PCR. Some clones are missing from TCRdb's copy, which holds only in-frame ones; the method was immunoSEQ multiplex PCR. Of 160,000 or so clones listed, about three quarters are singletons. In regard to this clone: The target antigen is unknown.

This sequence originates from a young man in good health and CMV-seropositive. This chain uses TRBV6-5 with TRBJ1-2; tentative D call: TRBD1 (5 bases). The sample taken for sequencing was PBMCs. CDR3: CASSYSLGAYGYTF. The CDR3 bases are TGTGCCAGCAGTTACTCACTTGGGGCTTATGGCTACACCTTC.